Below are 4 T cell receptor beta chains sequenced from a single sample in a study of T cell responses to AZD1222 COVID-19 vaccine. Produced via immunoSEQ multiplex PCR; TCRdb's table is partial and in-frame only. The table lists around 70,000 clones, roughly 87% of them singletons. The specimen was peripheral blood, collected 28 days after the second AZD1222 dose. These receptors all come from an adult who received the AZD1222 COVID-19 vaccine.

The CDR3 reads CASSGERGFAPLHF. The DNA for the CDR3 is TGTGCCAGCAGTGGGGAGAGGGGATTCGCACCCCTCCACTTT. J is TRBJ1-6 and V is TRBV25-1; maybe TRBD1 (5 bases). This CDR3 has 14 residues. Germline V gene sequence: CDR1 MGHDK, CDR2 SYGVNS. With 4 bases removed from V and 11 bases from J, the gap between germline ends came to 15 bases.

The V and J genes are TRBV7-9 and TRBJ2-3, with 9 bases fitting TRBD1. The germline CDR1 and CDR2 sequences are SEHNR and FQNEAQ (reference sequence). Trimming took 5 bases from V and 4 from J; bases not matched to a gene: 7. This CDR3 has 15 amino acids. CDR3 region: CASSTRTGDADTQYF. The CDR3 DNA sequence: TGTGCCAGCAGCACAAGGACAGGGGATGCAGATACGCAGTATTTT.

This clone was seen just once. The chain is built from TRBV6-5 and TRBJ1-1; no clear D gene. Looked up from germline, CDR1 is MNHEY and CDR2 is SVGAGI. V was trimmed by 7 bases and J by 1 base, leaving 13 bases between them. This CDR3 has 14 residues. DNA for the CDR3: TGTGCCAGCACCACCTTGCCAGGGAACACTGAAGCTTTCTTT. Translated, it gives CASTTLPGNTEAFF.

This clone was seen once. V gene TRBV11-2 combines with J gene TRBJ2-1; no reliable D call. This CDR3 comprises 14 residues. Germline assignment: CDR1 SGHAT and CDR2 FQNNGV. V lost 3 bases and J 8 bases, leaving 14 bases between the germline ends. CDR3 sequence (DNA): TGTGCCAGCAGCTTGACCTTGGGAAGCGATGAGCAGTTCTTC. Translating gives CASSLTLGSDEQFF. The whole variable domain, filled in from reference TRBV11-2 and TRBJ2-1, reads EAGVAQSPRYKIIEKRQSVAFWCNPISGHATLYWYQQILGQGPKLLIQFQNNGVVDDSQLPKDRFSAERLKGVDSTLKIQPAKLEDSAVYLCASSLTLGSDEQFFGPGTRLTVL.